This T cell receptor (beta chain) was found in a study of blood T cell repertoires in COVID-19. Background on the study: Acute-phase and convalescent COVID-19 samples originated in the United States, Italy and Spain. PBMCs, B-cell-depleted T cells, or T cells were the source of the cDNA or gDNA that made up the material.

Study processing details: Estimated nucleated cell counts came from reference gene primer amplification. Libraries were prepared by immunoSEQ multiplex PCR; TCRdb keeps only in-frame clonotypes and omits some of them. The DNA gave D and trimming, while V, J and clone size come from that table. This sample has fewer than 100,000 clones, with approximately 82% found just once. The germline V and J ends were trimmed by 10 bases and 6 bases, with 13 bases remaining between them. Germline CDR1 MDHEN, CDR2 SYDVKM. CDR3 size: 12 residues. This receptor was identified in a woman aged 50 to 60 with acute or convalescent COVID-19. This rearrangement joins TRBV28 to TRBJ1-5; perhaps TRBD1 as D (6 bases). The specimen was peripheral blood. CDR3 DNA: TGTGCCAACCAGGGGATAAGTCAGCCCCAGCATTTT. Its translation is CANQGISQPQHF.